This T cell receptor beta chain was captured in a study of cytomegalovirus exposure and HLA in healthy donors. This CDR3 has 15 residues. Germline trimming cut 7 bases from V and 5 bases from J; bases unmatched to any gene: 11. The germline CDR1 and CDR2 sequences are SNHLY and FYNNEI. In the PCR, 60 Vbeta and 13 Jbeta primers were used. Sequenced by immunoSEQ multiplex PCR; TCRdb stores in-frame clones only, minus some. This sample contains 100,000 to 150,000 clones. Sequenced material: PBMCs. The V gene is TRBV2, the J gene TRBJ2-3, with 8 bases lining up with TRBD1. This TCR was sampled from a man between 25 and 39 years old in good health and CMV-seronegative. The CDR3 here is CASKKRTGRLDTQYF. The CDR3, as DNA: TGTGCCAGCAAAAAAAGGACAGGGCGTCTAGATACGCAGTATTTT.